This TCR beta chain was captured by sequencing in a study of shared clonotypes between healthy human individuals. V lost 6 bases and J lost 5; bases outside the gene matches: 7. Per the germline V gene, CDR1 is SGHRS and CDR2 is YFSETQ. This CDR3 has 13 amino acids. The study drew all its donors from Caucasian adults living in Nashville, Tennessee. Division of CD4+ cells produced a CD45RA+ naive subset and a CD45RA-negative memory subset. This clone has only a few counts. Sequenced by immunoSEQ multiplex PCR; TCRdb stores in-frame clones only, minus some. The table has roughly 2 million clones, around 95% seen once.

The V call is TRBV5-1, the J call TRBJ2-5; 7 bases line up with TRBD1. The sequencing sample was made of naive CD4+ T cells sorted from blood. Subset meaning: CD45RA+ positively selected. The receptor's source is a man between 18 and 35 years old in good health. CDR3 DNA: TGCGCCAGCAAACAGGGGAGTAGGGAGACCCAGTACTTC. Translation: CASKQGSRETQYF.